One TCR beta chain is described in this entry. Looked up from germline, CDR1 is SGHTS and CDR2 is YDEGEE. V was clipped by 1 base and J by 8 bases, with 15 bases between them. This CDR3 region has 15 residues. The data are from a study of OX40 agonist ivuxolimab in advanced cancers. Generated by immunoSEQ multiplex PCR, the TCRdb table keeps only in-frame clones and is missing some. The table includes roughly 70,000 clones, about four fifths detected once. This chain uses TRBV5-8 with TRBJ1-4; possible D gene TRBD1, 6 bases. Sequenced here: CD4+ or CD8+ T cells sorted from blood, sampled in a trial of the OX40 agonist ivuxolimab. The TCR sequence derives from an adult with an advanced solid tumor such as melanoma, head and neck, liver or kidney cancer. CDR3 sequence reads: CASSLKQGRWEKLFF. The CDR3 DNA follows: TGTGCCAGCAGCTTGAAGCAGGGGCGTTGGGAAAAACTGTTTTTT.